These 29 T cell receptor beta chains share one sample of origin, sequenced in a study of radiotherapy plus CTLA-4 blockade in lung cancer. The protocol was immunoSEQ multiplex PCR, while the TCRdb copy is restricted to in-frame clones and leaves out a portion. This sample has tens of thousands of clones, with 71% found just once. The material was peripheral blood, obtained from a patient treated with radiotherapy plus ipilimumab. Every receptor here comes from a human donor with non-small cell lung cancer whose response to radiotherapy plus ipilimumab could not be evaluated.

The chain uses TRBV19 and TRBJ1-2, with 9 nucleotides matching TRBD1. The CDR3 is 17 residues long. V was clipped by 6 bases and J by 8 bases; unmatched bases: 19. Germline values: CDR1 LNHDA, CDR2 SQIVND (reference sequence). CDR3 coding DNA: TGTGCCAGTAGCCGGGTCGCCGGGACAGGGAACCGGGAGGGCTACACCTTC. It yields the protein CASSRVAGTGNREGYTF. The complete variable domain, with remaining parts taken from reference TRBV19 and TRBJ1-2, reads DGGITQSPKYLFRKEGQNVTLSCEQNLNHDAMYWYRQDPGQGLRLIYYSQIVNDFQKGDIAEGYSVSREKKESFPLTVTSAQKNPTAFYLCASSRVAGTGNREGYTFGSGTRLTVV.

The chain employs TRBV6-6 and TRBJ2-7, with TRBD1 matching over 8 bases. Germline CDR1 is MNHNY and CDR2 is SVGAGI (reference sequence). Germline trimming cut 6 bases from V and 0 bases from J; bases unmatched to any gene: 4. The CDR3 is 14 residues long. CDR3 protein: CASRGQGNSYEQYF. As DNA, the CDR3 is TGTGCCAGCAGAGGACAGGGTAACTCCTACGAGCAGTACTTC.

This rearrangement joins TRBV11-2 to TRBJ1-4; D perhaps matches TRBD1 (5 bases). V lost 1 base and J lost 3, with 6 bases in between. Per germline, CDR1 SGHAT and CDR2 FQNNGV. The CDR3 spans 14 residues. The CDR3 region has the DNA TGTGCCAGCAGCTTAGGACAGTCTAATGAAAAACTGTTTTTT. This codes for CASSLGQSNEKLFF.

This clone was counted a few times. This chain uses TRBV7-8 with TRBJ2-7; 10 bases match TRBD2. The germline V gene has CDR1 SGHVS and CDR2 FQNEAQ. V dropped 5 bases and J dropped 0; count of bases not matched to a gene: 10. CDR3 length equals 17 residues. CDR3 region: CASSPRRASGSSYEQYF. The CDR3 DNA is TGTGCCAGCAGCCCCCGGAGGGCTAGCGGGAGCTCCTACGAGCAGTACTTC.

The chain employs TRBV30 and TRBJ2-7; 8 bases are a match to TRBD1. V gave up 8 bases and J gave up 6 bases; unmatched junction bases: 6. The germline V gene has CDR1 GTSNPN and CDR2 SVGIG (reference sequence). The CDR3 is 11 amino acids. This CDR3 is CAGQGSGEQYF. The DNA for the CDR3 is TGTGCCGGACAGGGTTCGGGCGAGCAGTACTTC.

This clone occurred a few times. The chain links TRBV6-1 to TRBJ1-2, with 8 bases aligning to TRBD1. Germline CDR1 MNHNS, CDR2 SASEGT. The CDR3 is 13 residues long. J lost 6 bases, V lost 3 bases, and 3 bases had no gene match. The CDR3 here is CASSEDRVNGYTF. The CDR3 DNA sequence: TGTGCCAGCAGTGAGGACAGGGTGAATGGCTACACCTTC.

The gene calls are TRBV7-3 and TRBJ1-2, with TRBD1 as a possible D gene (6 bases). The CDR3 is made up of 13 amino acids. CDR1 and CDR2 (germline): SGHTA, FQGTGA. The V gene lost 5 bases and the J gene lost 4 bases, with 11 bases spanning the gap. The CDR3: CASSLGGGYGYTF. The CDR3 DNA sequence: TGTGCCAGCAGCCTAGGGGGGGGCTATGGCTACACCTTC.

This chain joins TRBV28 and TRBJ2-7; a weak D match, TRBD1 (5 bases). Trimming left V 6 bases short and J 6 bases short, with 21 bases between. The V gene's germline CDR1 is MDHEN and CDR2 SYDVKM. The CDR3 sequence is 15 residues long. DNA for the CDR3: TGTGCCAGCAGCCATAGACAGAGACCTCGTATCGAGCAGTACTTC. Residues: CASSHRQRPRIEQYF.

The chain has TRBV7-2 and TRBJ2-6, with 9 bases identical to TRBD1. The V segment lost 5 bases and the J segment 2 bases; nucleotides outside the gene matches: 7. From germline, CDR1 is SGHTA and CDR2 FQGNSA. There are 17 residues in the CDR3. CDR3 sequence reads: CASSAQGASAGANVLTF. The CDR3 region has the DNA TGTGCCAGCAGCGCACAGGGGGCTAGCGCTGGGGCCAACGTCCTGACTTTC.

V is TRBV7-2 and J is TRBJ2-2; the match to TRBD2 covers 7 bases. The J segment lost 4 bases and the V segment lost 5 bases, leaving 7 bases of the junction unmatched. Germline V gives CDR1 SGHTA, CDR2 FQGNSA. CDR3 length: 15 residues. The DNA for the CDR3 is TGTGCCAGCAGCCTAAACCGCGGGAGCACCGGGGAGCTGTTTTTT. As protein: CASSLNRGSTGELFF.

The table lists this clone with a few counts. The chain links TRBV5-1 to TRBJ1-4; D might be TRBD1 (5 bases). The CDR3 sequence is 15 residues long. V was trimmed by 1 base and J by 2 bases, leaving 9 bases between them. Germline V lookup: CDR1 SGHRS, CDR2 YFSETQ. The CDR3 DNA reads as TGCGCCAGCAGCTTGTCGGCAGGGACTAATGAAAAACTGTTTTTT. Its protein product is CASSLSAGTNEKLFF.

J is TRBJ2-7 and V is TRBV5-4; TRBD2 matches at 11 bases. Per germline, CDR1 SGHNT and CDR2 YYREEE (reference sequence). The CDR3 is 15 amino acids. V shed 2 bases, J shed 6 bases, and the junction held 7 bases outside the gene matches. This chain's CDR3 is CASSLPLAGVSEQYF. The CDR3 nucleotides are TGTGCCAGCAGCTTACCACTAGCGGGAGTTAGCGAGCAGTACTTC.

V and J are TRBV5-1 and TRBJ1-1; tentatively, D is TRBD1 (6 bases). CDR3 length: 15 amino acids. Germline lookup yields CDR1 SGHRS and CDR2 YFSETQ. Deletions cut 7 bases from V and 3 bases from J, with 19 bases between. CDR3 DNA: TGCGCCAGCCGAATGCAGGGGTTAGTTGACACTGAAGCTTTCTTT. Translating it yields CASRMQGLVDTEAFF.

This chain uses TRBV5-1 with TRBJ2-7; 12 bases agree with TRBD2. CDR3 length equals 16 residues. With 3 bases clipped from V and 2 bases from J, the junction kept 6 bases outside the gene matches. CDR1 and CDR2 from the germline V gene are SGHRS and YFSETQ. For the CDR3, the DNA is TGCGCCAGCAGCTCCGGGACTAGCGGGCTAACCTACGAGCAGTACTTC. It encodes CASSSGTSGLTYEQYF.

This CDR3 is CAWRGQGNQPQHF. The CDR3 DNA is TGTGCCTGGAGGGGACAGGGGAATCAGCCCCAGCATTTT. The genes are TRBV30 and TRBJ1-5, with 10 bases aligning to TRBD1. Unmatched junction bases numbered 0, after V lost 3 bases and J lost 4 bases. In germline, CDR1 is GTSNPN, CDR2 SVGIG (reference sequence). The CDR3 consists of 13 residues.

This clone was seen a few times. DNA of the CDR3: TGTGCCAGTACCTCGACAGGGCAAGAGACCCAGTACTTC. Protein sequence: CASTSTGQETQYF. This chain connects TRBV19 to TRBJ2-5; 7 positions agree with TRBD1. Germline CDR1 LNHDA, CDR2 SQIVND (reference sequence). V lost 7 bases, J lost 2 bases, and 4 bases stayed unmatched. The CDR3 runs 13 residues.

The CDR3 region is CASSDVAGVRKDTQYF. The CDR3 nucleotides read TGCGCCAGCAGTGACGTAGCGGGAGTACGGAAAGATACGCAGTATTTT. J is TRBJ2-3 and V is TRBV10-2; 9 bases fit TRBD2. Germline-derived CDR1 and CDR2 are WSHSY and SAAADI. J lost 5 bases, V lost 3 bases, and 9 bases had no gene match. The CDR3 totals 16 residues.

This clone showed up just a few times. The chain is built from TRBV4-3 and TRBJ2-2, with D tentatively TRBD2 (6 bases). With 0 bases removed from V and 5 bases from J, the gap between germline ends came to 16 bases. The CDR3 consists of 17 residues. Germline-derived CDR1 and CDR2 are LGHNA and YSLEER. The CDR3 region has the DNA TGCGCCAGCAGCCAAGATCCCAGCGGAGGAGGGACCGGGGAGCTGTTTTTT. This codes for CASSQDPSGGGTGELFF.

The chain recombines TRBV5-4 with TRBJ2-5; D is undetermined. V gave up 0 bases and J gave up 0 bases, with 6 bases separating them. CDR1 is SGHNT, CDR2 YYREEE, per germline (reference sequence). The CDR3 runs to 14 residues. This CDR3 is CASSLESDQETQYF. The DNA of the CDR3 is TGTGCCAGCAGCTTGGAGTCAGACCAAGAGACCCAGTACTTC.

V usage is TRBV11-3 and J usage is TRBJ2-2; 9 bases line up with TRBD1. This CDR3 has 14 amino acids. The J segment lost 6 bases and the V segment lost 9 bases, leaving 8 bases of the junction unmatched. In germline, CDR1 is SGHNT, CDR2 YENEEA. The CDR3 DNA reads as TGTGCCAGACAGGGGGCGAGAGACGCCGGGGAGCTGTTTTTT. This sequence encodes CARQGARDAGELFF. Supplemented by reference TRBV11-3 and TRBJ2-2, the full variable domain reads EAGVVQSPRYKIIEKKQPVAFWCNPISGHNTLYWYLQNLGQGPELLIRYENEEAVDDSQLPKDRFSAERLKGVDSTLKIQPAELGDSAVYLCARQGARDAGELFFGEGSRLTVL.

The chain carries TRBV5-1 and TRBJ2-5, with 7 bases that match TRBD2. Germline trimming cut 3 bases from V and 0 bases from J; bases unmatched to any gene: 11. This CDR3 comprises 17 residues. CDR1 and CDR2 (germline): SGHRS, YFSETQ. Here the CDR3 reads CASSWNQSGINQETQYF. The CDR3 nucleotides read TGCGCCAGCAGCTGGAATCAAAGCGGGATCAACCAAGAGACCCAGTACTTC.

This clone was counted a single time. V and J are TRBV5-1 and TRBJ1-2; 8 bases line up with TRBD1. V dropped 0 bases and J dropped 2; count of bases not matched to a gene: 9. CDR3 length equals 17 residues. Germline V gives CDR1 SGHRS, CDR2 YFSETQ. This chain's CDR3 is CASSLVVAGGLNYGYTF. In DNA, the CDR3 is TGCGCCAGCAGCTTGGTAGTAGCAGGGGGCTTGAACTATGGCTACACCTTC.

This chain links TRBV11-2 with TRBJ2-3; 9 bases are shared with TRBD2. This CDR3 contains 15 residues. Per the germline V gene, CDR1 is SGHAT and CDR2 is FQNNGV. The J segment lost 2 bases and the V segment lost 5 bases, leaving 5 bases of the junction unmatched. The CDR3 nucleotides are TGTGCCAGCAGCGTAGCGGGAGTTGTCACAGATACGCAGTATTTT. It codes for CASSVAGVVTDTQYF.

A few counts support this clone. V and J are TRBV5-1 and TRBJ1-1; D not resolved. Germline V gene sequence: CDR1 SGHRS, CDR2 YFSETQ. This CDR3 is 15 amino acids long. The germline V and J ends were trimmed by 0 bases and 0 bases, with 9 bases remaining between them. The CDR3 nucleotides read TGCGCCAGCAGCTTGGCCAACAGTATGAACACTGAAGCTTTCTTT. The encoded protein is CASSLANSMNTEAFF.

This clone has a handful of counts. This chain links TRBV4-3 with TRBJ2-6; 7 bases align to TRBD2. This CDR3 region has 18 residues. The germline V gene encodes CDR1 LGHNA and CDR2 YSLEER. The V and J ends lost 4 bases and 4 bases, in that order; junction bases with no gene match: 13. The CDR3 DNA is TGCGCCAGCAGCCCCAGTTTAAGCGGGGCGGGAGGGGCCAACGTCCTGACTTTC. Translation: CASSPSLSGAGGANVLTF.

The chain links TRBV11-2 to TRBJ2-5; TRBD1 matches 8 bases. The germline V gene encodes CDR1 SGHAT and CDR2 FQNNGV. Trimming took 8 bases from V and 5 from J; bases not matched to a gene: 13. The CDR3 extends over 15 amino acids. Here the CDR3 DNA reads TGTGCCAGCCAGCGGCAGGGGGCTTTTGGGGAGACCCAGTACTTC. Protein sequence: CASQRQGAFGETQYF.

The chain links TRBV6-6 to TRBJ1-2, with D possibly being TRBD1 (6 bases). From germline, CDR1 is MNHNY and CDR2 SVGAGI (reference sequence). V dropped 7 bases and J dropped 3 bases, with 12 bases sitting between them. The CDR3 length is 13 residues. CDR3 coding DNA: TGTGCCAGCAAGACAGGACCCGACTATGGCTACACCTTC. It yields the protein CASKTGPDYGYTF.

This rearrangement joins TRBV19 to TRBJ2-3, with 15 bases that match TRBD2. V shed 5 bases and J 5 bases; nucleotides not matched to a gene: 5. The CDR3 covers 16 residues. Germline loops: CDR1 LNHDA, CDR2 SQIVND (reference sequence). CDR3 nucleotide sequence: TGTGCCAGTAGTGGCCGGACTAGCGGGAGGGGAGATACGCAGTATTTT. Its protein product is CASSGRTSGRGDTQYF.

CDR3 amino acids: CASSLPQGFGELFF. The CDR3, as DNA: TGTGCCAGCAGCTTACCACAGGGATTCGGGGAGCTGTTTTTT. This sequence joins TRBV7-2 and TRBJ2-2; a weak D match, TRBD1 (6 bases). The CDR3 is 14 amino acids. Germline V lookup: CDR1 SGHTA, CDR2 FQGNSA. Trimming shortened V by 2 bases and J by 7 bases, and 11 bases separated the two germline ends.